These 25 T cell receptor beta chains originate from one sample sequenced in a study of early T cells in non-severe SARS-CoV-2 infection. TCRdb fed the 5' RACE reads into MiXCR, producing one record per CDR3 protein. The sample carries more than 20,000 distinct CDR3 sequences, 4.4% recorded once. Material for sequencing was whole blood. The receptors shown here come from an adult who was a healthcare worker with PCR-confirmed SARS-CoV-2 infection or an uninfected control (not recorded which).

This clonotype was found many times. V gene TRBV6-6 combines with J gene TRBJ1-2; no clear D gene. The CDR3 extends over 15 amino acids. The V gene's germline CDR1 is MNHNY and CDR2 SVGAGI (reference sequence). V was clipped by 7 bases and J by 8 bases, with 23 bases between them. The CDR3: CASTPSLGSLGGYTF. In nucleotides, the CDR3 is TGTGCCAGCACCCCCTCCCTGGGCAGCCTGGGGGGCTACACCTTC.

This clonotype was recorded at least ten times. V is TRBV10-3 and J is TRBJ2-1; TRBD1 aligns across 7 bases. The CDR3 is made up of 14 amino acids. After removal of 10 bases from V and 5 bases from J, the junction contained 11 bases not matched to a gene. Germline CDR1 and CDR2: ENHRY and SYGVKD. The CDR3 DNA reads as TGTGCCACTCACAGGGGAATTTCGGACAATGAGCAGTTCTTC. Translated: CATHRGISDNEQFF.

There are many counts of this clonotype. The chain is built from TRBV3-1 and TRBJ2-3, with 14 bases lining up with TRBD2. CDR3 size: 16 residues. The V gene's germline CDR1 is LGHDT and CDR2 YNNKEL (reference sequence). J lost 6 bases, V lost 5 bases, and 7 bases had no gene match. This chain's CDR3 is CASSTGLAGGRDTQYF. The CDR3 DNA sequence: TGTGCCAGCAGCACTGGACTAGCGGGGGGAAGGGATACGCAGTATTTT.

The V and J genes are TRBV6-6 and TRBJ1-2; 7 positions agree with TRBD1. There are 17 residues in the CDR3. J gave up 3 bases and V 0 bases, and 10 bases lay outside the gene matches. Germline CDR1 is MNHNY and CDR2 is SVGAGI (reference sequence). The CDR3 bases are TGTGCCAGCAGTTACTCGACCAGGGGGAGTCATGACTATGGCTACACCTTC. Protein sequence: CASSYSTRGSHDYGYTF.

This clonotype came up many times. J is TRBJ1-2 and V is TRBV6-6, with D maybe TRBD1 (6 bases). Looked up from germline, CDR1 is MNHNY and CDR2 is SVGAGI (reference sequence). This CDR3 contains 15 residues. V lost 7 bases, J lost 2 bases, and 17 bases lay in between. The CDR3 protein is CASMDPGQINYGYTF. CDR3 DNA: TGTGCCAGCATGGACCCGGGACAAATCAACTATGGCTACACCTTC.

This clonotype was detected many times. This chain uses TRBV6-5 with TRBJ1-1; 7 nucleotides line up with TRBD1. Germline loops: CDR1 MNHEY, CDR2 SVGAGI. This CDR3 is built from 13 residues. The V gene end was trimmed by 9 bases and the J gene end by 4 bases; junction bases not matched to a gene: 8. The CDR3: CASNKQGSTEAFF. The CDR3 nucleotides read TGTGCCAGTAATAAACAGGGGAGCACTGAAGCTTTCTTT.

This clonotype occurred many times. The rearrangement uses TRBV10-3 and TRBJ2-3; 14 bases agree with TRBD2. The CDR3 runs to 16 residues. From germline, CDR1 is ENHRY and CDR2 SYGVKD. V shed 2 bases and J 4 bases; nucleotides not matched to a gene: 2. CDR3 coding DNA: TGTGCCATCAGTGAGGGGACTAGCGGGGGTGCAGATACGCAGTATTTT. Translated: CAISEGTSGGADTQYF.

This clonotype occurred many times. This chain joins TRBV11-2 and TRBJ2-2; tentative D call: TRBD1 (6 bases). The CDR3 spans 15 residues. V shed 8 bases and J shed 5 bases, with 18 bases lying between them. Germline-derived CDR1 and CDR2 are SGHAT and FQNNGV. In nucleotides, the CDR3 is TGTGCCAGCGGACCGGGCCTAAGGGGGACCGGGGAGCTGTTTTTT. This encodes CASGPGLRGTGELFF.

In its sample, this clonotype was seen many times. CDR3 amino acids: CAWSGGAWDEQFF. The CDR3 DNA reads as TGTGCCTGGAGCGGGGGGGCCTGGGATGAGCAGTTCTTC. The rearrangement uses TRBV30 and TRBJ2-1, with 8 bases aligning to TRBD2. CDR1 is GTSNPN and CDR2 is SVGIG in the germline V gene (reference sequence). The ends lost 3 bases at V and 8 bases at J; junction bases unmatched: 6. The CDR3 sequence is 13 residues long.

This clonotype was recorded at least ten times. The DNA of the CDR3 is TGTGCCAGTAGTGCCCTTGGAGGGGGCGCCGGCTACACCTTC. Amino acids: CASSALGGGAGYTF. This rearrangement joins TRBV19 to TRBJ1-2, with 7 bases aligning to TRBD1. This CDR3 comprises 14 residues. Looked up from germline, CDR1 is LNHDA and CDR2 is SQIVND (reference sequence). Trimming took 5 bases from V and 8 from J; bases not matched to a gene: 11.

This clonotype was recorded at least ten times. This sequence joins TRBV7-6 and TRBJ2-2; 10 bases match TRBD1. Germline V lookup: CDR1 SGHVS, CDR2 FNYEAQ. Trimming at V came to 5 bases and at J to 5 bases, leaving 8 bases not matched to a gene. This CDR3 region has 16 residues. CDR3 protein: CASSKPGQGRTGELFF. CDR3 bases: TGTGCCAGCAGCAAACCGGGACAGGGGAGGACCGGGGAGCTGTTTTTT.

This clonotype was picked up one time. The chain joins TRBV5-1 to TRBJ1-1, with D hard to call. The V gene lost 1 base and the J gene lost 0 bases, with 10 bases spanning the gap. The CDR3 loop spans 15 amino acids. CDR1 and CDR2 from the germline V gene are SGHRS and YFSETQ. In nucleotides, the CDR3 is TGCGCCAGCAGCTTGTGGACTGACCTGAACACTGAAGCTTTCTTT. The encoded protein is CASSLWTDLNTEAFF. The full variable domain, rest sourced from reference TRBV5-1 and TRBJ1-1, is KAGVTQTPRYLIKTRGQQVTLSCSPISGHRSVSWYQQTPGQGLQFLFEYFSETQRNKGNFPGRFSGRQFSNSRSEMNVSTLELGDSALYLCASSLWTDLNTEAFFGQGTRLTVV.

This clonotype has a handful of counts. The V call is TRBV5-4, the J call TRBJ2-2, with unresolved D. V was trimmed by 2 bases and J by 3 bases, leaving 5 bases between them. The CDR3 contains 13 residues. The germline V gene encodes CDR1 SGHNT and CDR2 YYREEE (reference sequence). CDR3 DNA sequence: TGTGCCAGCAGCTTCAGCCACACCGGGGAGCTGTTTTTT. Encoded protein: CASSFSHTGELFF.

Ten or more counts support this clonotype. The chain recombines TRBV12-3 or TRBV12-4 with TRBJ1-5; TRBD1 matches at 10 bases. J gave up 4 bases and V 5 bases, and 5 bases lay outside the gene matches. CDR3 length: 15 amino acids. CDR3 sequence: CASSPRTGGNQPQHF. CDR3 sequence (DNA): TGTGCCAGCAGTCCCAGGACAGGGGGGAATCAGCCCCAGCATTTT.

This clonotype was seen a few times. The V gene is TRBV25-1, the J gene TRBJ2-7; weak D call: TRBD1 (5 bases). Between the trimmed V and J ends, which lost 7 bases and 2 bases, there was a span of 12 bases. CDR3 size: 13 residues. The germline V gene has CDR1 MGHDK and CDR2 SYGVNS. This chain's CDR3 is CASNQGATYEQYF. CDR3 DNA: TGTGCCAGCAACCAAGGGGCTACCTACGAGCAGTACTTC.

This clonotype has a handful of counts. The chain links TRBV5-1 to TRBJ2-7; the D gene is possibly TRBD2 (5 bases). V lost 2 bases and J 5 bases, leaving 8 bases between the germline ends. CDR1 SGHRS and CDR2 YFSETQ come from the germline V gene. The CDR3 totals 12 residues. CDR3 DNA: TGCGCCAGCAGCTTCGAGGGTAACGAGCAGTACTTC. Translation: CASSFEGNEQYF. Full variable domain (outside the CDR3, taken from reference TRBV5-1 and TRBJ2-7): KAGVTQTPRYLIKTRGQQVTLSCSPISGHRSVSWYQQTPGQGLQFLFEYFSETQRNKGNFPGRFSGRQFSNSRSEMNVSTLELGDSALYLCASSFEGNEQYFGPGTRLTVT.

This clonotype was seen more than once but under ten times. The rearrangement joins TRBV5-1 to TRBJ2-3; 7 bases align to TRBD2. The CDR3 spans 16 residues. V dropped 2 bases and J dropped 1; count of bases not matched to a gene: 7. CDR1 is SGHRS, CDR2 YFSETQ, per germline. CDR3 nucleotide sequence: TGCGCCAGCAGCTTATTTGGTCGGGGGGGCACAGATACGCAGTATTTT. This codes for CASSLFGRGGTDTQYF.

This clonotype appeared many times. The CDR3 DNA follows: TGTGCCATCAGTGAGTCCGGAATAGAGCAGTACTTC. This sequence encodes CAISESGIEQYF. V and J are TRBV10-3 and TRBJ2-7; no definite D call. V was clipped by 0 bases and J by 7 bases, with 7 bases between them. Germline values: CDR1 ENHRY, CDR2 SYGVKD. The length of the CDR3 is 12 residues.

This clonotype was observed a few times. The chain has TRBV20-1 and TRBJ1-5; 7 nucleotides agree with TRBD1. Germline trimming cut 7 bases from V and 2 bases from J; bases unmatched to any gene: 2. The CDR3 covers 12 residues. The germline CDR1 and CDR2 sequences are DFQATT and SNEGSKA (reference sequence). CDR3 DNA: TGCAGTGGAACAGGGGGCAATCAGCCCCAGCATTTT. Encoded protein: CSGTGGNQPQHF.

This clonotype occurred many times. This sequence joins TRBV4-3 and TRBJ2-5; weak D call: TRBD1 (5 bases). V was cut by 0 bases and J by 5 bases, with 13 bases left in between. The germline gives CDR1 LGHNA, CDR2 YSLEER. CDR3 length equals 15 residues. CDR3 sequence (DNA): TGCGCCAGCAGCCAAGACTGGGCAGGGAAGGAGACCCAGTACTTC. This encodes CASSQDWAGKETQYF.

This clonotype was observed a few times. The rearrangement links TRBV5-6 to TRBJ1-5; D possibly corresponds to TRBD1 (5 bases). V dropped 4 bases and J dropped 7 bases, with 9 bases sitting between them. Germline values: CDR1 SGHDT, CDR2 YYEEEE. The CDR3 contains 12 residues. The CDR3 DNA reads TGTGCCAGCAGCCAGGGAGGGCAGCCCCAGCATTTT. It yields the protein CASSQGGQPQHF.

Concerning this clonotype itself: A much more abundant neighbour one base away suggests this may be a read error. V usage is TRBV3-1 and J usage is TRBJ2-7; weak D call: TRBD1 (6 bases). V lost 1 base and J lost 6, with 19 bases in between. The germline gives CDR1 LGHDT, CDR2 YNNKEL (reference sequence). This CDR3 spans 16 amino acids. The CDR3 DNA reads as TGTGCCAGCAGCCAAGTTCGGGCAGGGACAAGTGGCGAGCAGTACTTC. It translates to CASSQVRAGTSGEQYF.

This clonotype has only a few counts. The V call is TRBV7-9, the J call TRBJ1-3; tentative D call: TRBD1 (6 bases). Germline CDR1 SEHNR, CDR2 FQNEAQ (reference sequence). Trimming took 3 bases from V and 0 from J, leaving 12 bases between them. The CDR3 runs 16 residues. The CDR3 region is CASSLGALSSGNTIYF. CDR3 nucleotides: TGTGCCAGCAGCTTGGGGGCCCTGAGCTCTGGAAACACCATATATTTT. The full variable domain, its missing parts supplied by reference TRBV7-9 and TRBJ1-3, is DTGVSQNPRHKITKRGQNVTFRCDPISEHNRLYWYRQTLGQGPEFLTYFQNEAQLEKSRLLSDRFSAERPKGSFSTLEIQRTEQGDSAMYLCASSLGALSSGNTIYFGEGSWLTVV.

In its sample, this clonotype was seen many times. The CDR3 nucleotides are TGCAGTGCTAGAGATTCAATAGGCAATCAGCCCCAGCATTTT. Translation gives CSARDSIGNQPQHF. This chain links TRBV20-1 with TRBJ1-5; D is uncertain. With 0 bases removed from V and 2 bases from J, the gap between germline ends came to 8 bases. Germline V gene lookup returns CDR1 DFQATT and CDR2 SNEGSKA (reference sequence). CDR3 length: 14 residues.

This clonotype was observed many times. The chain is built from TRBV7-6 and TRBJ2-5; D may be TRBD1 or TRBD2 (6 bases each). With 0 bases removed from V and 4 bases from J, the gap between germline ends came to 12 bases. The CDR3 is 15 residues long. The germline CDR1 and CDR2 sequences are SGHVS and FNYEAQ. CDR3 amino acids: CASSLAPRGAETQYF. CDR3 bases: TGTGCCAGCAGCTTAGCTCCAAGGGGGGCAGAGACCCAGTACTTC.